Listed below are T cell receptor beta chains from one sample, sequenced in a study of blood T cell repertoires in COVID-19. This table comes from immunoSEQ multiplex PCR, and its TCRdb copy is limited to in-frame clones, with some not included. The repertoire consists of 55,000 to 65,000 clones, with 70% to 90% occurring once and the leading ten covering around 4.8%. Source material: peripheral blood. Receptors were obtained from a man aged 60 to 75 with acute or convalescent COVID-19. The CDR3 runs from the conserved cysteine through the conserved F or W. Fields, in order: V gene, D gene, clone size, J gene, CDR3 DNA, CDR3 protein. The D gene is left open where the match is weak. Size is stated for part of the rows, as once, few or many counts, or as a class when the clone is expanded.

TRBV28	NA	NA	TRBJ1-2	TGTGCCAGCAATGATCCAGGACGGGGTTTGATTGGCTACACCTTC	CASNDPGRGLIGYTF
TRBV7-9	TRBD2	NA	TRBJ2-3	TGTGCCAGCATCCGGACTAGCGGGAGTACAGATACGCAGTATTTT	CASIRTSGSTDTQYF
TRBV19	TRBD1	NA	TRBJ1-1	TGTGCCAGTAGTATACCCCAGACAGGGCTTATGAACACTGAAGCTTTCTTT	CASSIPQTGLMNTEAFF
TRBV27	TRBD2	once	TRBJ2-1	TGTGCCAGCAGTTCCCCGGGACTAGTATACAATGAGCAGTTCTTC	CASSSPGLVYNEQFF
TRBV30	NA	few	TRBJ1-6	TGTGCCTGGAGTGTAGCGGCACCCCTCCACTTT	CAWSVAAPLHF
TRBV6-5	NA	few	TRBJ1-1	TGTGCCAGCAGTCCCCGGAGGGCCCCGAGGACTGAAGCTTTCTTT	CASSPRRAPRTEAFF
TRBV25-1	TRBD1	NA	TRBJ1-2	TGTGCCAGCAGCCTAGGGACAGGGGGCCGGCTTGGCTACACCTTC	CASSLGTGGRLGYTF
TRBV28	NA	NA	TRBJ2-7	TGTGCCAGCATCCCGTCCCTCTCCTACGAGCAGTACTTC	CASIPSLSYEQYF
TRBV9	NA	few	TRBJ2-5	TGTGCCAGCAGCGTAGCCCTAGGCCGTCAAGAGACCCAGTACTTC	CASSVALGRQETQYF
TRBV5-8	TRBD2	NA	TRBJ2-1	TGTGCCAGCAGCTTGGCCGTGCGGGAGGGCCATGAGCAGTTCTTC	CASSLAVREGHEQFF
TRBV18	NA	NA	TRBJ2-2	TGTGCCAGCTCGCCCAGTAGAGGGGTCGAACAGGGGAACACCGGGGAGCTGTTTTTT	CASSPSRGVEQGNTGELFF
TRBV5-4	TRBD2	NA	TRBJ2-2	TGTGCCAGCAGCTTGGGTAGCGGGAGGGCTGACGGGGAGCTGTTTTTT	CASSLGSGRADGELFF
TRBV9	TRBD1	NA	TRBJ2-4	TGTGCCTTATCAGCATGGGACAGAACTAAAAACATTCAGTACTTC	CALSAWDRTKNIQYF
TRBV7-2	TRBD2	NA	TRBJ2-1	TGTGCCAGCAGCAAGGGACTAGCGGGAGGTGATGAGCAGTTCTTC	CASSKGLAGGDEQFF
TRBV19	TRBD2	NA	TRBJ2-2	TGTGCCAGTACGGGAGGGAACACCGGGGAGCTGTTTTTT	CASTGGNTGELFF
TRBV3-1/TRBV3-2	NA	NA	TRBJ2-1	TGTGCCAGCAGCCAATCGGGAGGAAGGTTAGGGGGTGAGCAGTTCTTC	CASSQSGGRLGGEQFF
TRBV5-1	NA	NA	TRBJ2-5	TGCGCCAGCAGCTTTACAGAGGGTGCGGAAGAGACCCAGTACTTC	CASSFTEGAEETQYF
TRBV19	TRBD1	NA	TRBJ1-2	TGTGCCAGTAGCCCCGGACAGGGAAGCAGAGGCTACACCTTC	CASSPGQGSRGYTF
TRBV9	TRBD2	NA	TRBJ2-1	TGTGCCAGCAGCGAAACTAGCGGGAGGGTCAATGAGCAGTTCTTC	CASSETSGRVNEQFF
TRBV2	NA	NA	TRBJ1-5	TGTGCCAGCAGTGAATCCCCATACAGGGACAATCAGCCCCAGCATTTT	CASSESPYRDNQPQHF
TRBV5-1	NA	NA	TRBJ1-5	TGCGCCAGCAGCTTGGACAGTAACCAGCCCCAGCATTTT	CASSLDSNQPQHF
TRBV10-3	TRBD2	few	TRBJ2-2	TGTGCCATCAGTGGCGGGAGGGTCCCCGGGGAGCTGTTTTTT	CAISGGRVPGELFF
TRBV3-1/TRBV3-2	NA	once	TRBJ2-1	TGTGCCAGCAGCCAAGTCCGGAGCTCCTACAATGAGCAGTTCTTC	CASSQVRSSYNEQFF
TRBV27	TRBD1	NA	TRBJ1-5	TGTGCCAGCAGCCTCGTAACAGGGACAGGGGGAAATCAGCCCCAGCATTTT	CASSLVTGTGGNQPQHF
TRBV6-6	NA	NA	TRBJ2-2	TGTGCCAGCAGTTACTTTATCACCGGGGAGCTGTTTTTT	CASSYFITGELFF
TRBV27	TRBD2	NA	TRBJ2-7	TGTGCCAGCAGTTTTACTAGCGGTCGTAATCTGGAGCAGTACTTC	CASSFTSGRNLEQYF
TRBV5-6	TRBD1	NA	TRBJ2-7	TGTGCCAGCAGCTCACCGGGACAGGTGGGGTCGGACGAGCAGTACTTC	CASSSPGQVGSDEQYF
TRBV9	NA	NA	TRBJ2-7	TGTGCCAGCAGCGTTAGGTGGAGTTCCTACGAGCAGTACTTC	CASSVRWSSYEQYF
TRBV2	NA	NA	TRBJ1-6	TGTGCCAGCAGTTACCTCGGGGGGGCAGGGAATTCACCCCTCCACTTT	CASSYLGGAGNSPLHF
TRBV20-1	TRBD2	once	TRBJ2-7	TGCAGTGCTAGTCCGGGACTAGCGGGAGTAGAGCAGTACTTC	CSASPGLAGVEQYF
TRBV6-9	TRBD1	NA	TRBJ1-1	TGTGCCAGCAGGTATACTTCAGGGGGCACTGAAGCTTTCTTT	CASRYTSGGTEAFF
TRBV7-6	NA	NA	TRBJ2-5	TGTGCCAGCAGCTTAGAAGGCGGGCTGTTGTTGGAGACCCAGTACTTC	CASSLEGGLLLETQYF
TRBV3-1/TRBV3-2	NA	NA	TRBJ1-6	TGTGCCAGCAGCCAATCAGGGGCTATGTCACCCCTCCACTTT	CASSQSGAMSPLHF
TRBV19	TRBD1	NA	TRBJ2-3	TGTGCCAGTAGTACCCAGGACAGGAGCACAGATACGCAGTATTTT	CASSTQDRSTDTQYF
TRBV6-1	TRBD1	NA	TRBJ1-1	TGTGCCAGCAGTGAGTCAGGGGGCAGGTGGACTGAAGCTTTCTTT	CASSESGGRWTEAFF
TRBV5-5	NA	NA	TRBJ2-1	TGTGCCAGCAGCTTAGCGGGTAGCTCCTACAATGAGCAGTTCTTC	CASSLAGSSYNEQFF
TRBV5-1	TRBD2	NA	TRBJ2-1	TGCGCCAGCAAGCGGGGCCCGGGGAGCTCCTACAATGAGCAGTTCTTC	CASKRGPGSSYNEQFF
TRBV20-1	NA	once	TRBJ1-4	TGCAGTGCTAGTCTAGCTAATGAAAAACTGTTTTTT	CSASLANEKLFF
TRBV5-1	NA	few	TRBJ2-5	TGCGCCAGCAGCTTGGAACTAGCCGCGAAGACCCAGTACTTC	CASSLELAAKTQYF
TRBV6-5	NA	once	TRBJ2-1	TGTGCCAGCAGAATGTTTCAGGGGTACAATGAGCAGTTCTTC	CASRMFQGYNEQFF
TRBV2	NA	NA	TRBJ2-5	TGTGCCAGCAGTGATGGAAGAAGCGGCGGGGAGGAGACCCAGTACTTC	CASSDGRSGGEETQYF
TRBV6-5	TRBD2	once	TRBJ2-1	TGTGCCAGCAGTTACGGCGGGAGCAGGGATGAGCAGTTCTTC	CASSYGGSRDEQFF
TRBV28	NA	NA	TRBJ2-3	TGTGCCAGCATCATGGGGGGACCCTACCTTTTCAATACGCAGTATTTT	CASIMGGPYLFNTQYF
TRBV11-2	TRBD2	NA	TRBJ2-1	TGTGCCAGCAGCCTTAGCGGGAGAGATGAGCAGTTCTTC	CASSLSGRDEQFF
TRBV6-5	TRBD2	NA	TRBJ2-7	TGTGCCAGCAGCCAATTAGCGGGAGACCCCTACGAGCAGTACTTC	CASSQLAGDPYEQYF
TRBV2	NA	NA	TRBJ1-2	TGTGCCAGCAGTGAAAGAGTTGCGGTAGACTATGGCTACACCTTC	CASSERVAVDYGYTF
TRBV7-6	NA	NA	TRBJ2-2	TGTGCCAGCAGCTTAGGTGGACAGAACACCGGGGAGCTGTTTTTT	CASSLGGQNTGELFF
TRBV6-1	TRBD2	NA	TRBJ2-3	TGTGCCAGCAGTGAACCGGGACTAGGCACAGATACGCAGTATTTT	CASSEPGLGTDTQYF
TRBV7-3	NA	NA	TRBJ2-1	TGTGCCAGCAGCTTAACTGGACTGGTCGTCGATGAGCAGTTCTTC	CASSLTGLVVDEQFF
TRBV14	TRBD2	NA	TRBJ2-1	TGTGCCAGCAGCCTCCCCGGGACTAGCGGGAGTCCTGAGCAGTTCTTC	CASSLPGTSGSPEQFF